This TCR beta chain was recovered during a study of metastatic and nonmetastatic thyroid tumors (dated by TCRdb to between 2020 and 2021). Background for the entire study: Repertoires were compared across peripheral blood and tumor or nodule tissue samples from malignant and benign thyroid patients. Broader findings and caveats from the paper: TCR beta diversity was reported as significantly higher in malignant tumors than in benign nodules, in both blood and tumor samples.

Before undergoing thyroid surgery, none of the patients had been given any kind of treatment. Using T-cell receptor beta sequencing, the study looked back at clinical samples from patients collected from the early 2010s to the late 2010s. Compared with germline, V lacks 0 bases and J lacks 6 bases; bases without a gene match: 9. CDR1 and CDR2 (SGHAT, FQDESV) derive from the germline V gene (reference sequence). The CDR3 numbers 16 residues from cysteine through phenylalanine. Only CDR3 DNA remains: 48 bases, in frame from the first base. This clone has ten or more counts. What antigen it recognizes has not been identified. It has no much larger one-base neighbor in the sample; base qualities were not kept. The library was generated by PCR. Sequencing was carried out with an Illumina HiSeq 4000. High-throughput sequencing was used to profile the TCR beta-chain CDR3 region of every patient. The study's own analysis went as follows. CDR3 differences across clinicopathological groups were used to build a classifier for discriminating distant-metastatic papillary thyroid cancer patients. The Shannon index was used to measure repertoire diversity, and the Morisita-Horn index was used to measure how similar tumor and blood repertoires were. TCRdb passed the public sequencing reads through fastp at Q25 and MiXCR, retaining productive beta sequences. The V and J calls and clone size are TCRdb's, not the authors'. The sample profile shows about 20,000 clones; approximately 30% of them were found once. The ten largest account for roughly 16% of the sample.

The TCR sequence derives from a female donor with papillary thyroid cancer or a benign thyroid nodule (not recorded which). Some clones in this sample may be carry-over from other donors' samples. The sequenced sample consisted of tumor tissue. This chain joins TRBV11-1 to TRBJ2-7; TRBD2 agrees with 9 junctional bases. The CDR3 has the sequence CASSLAETSGPVEQYF. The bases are TGTGCCAGCAGCTTAGCCGAGACTAGCGGCCCCGTCGAGCAGTACTTC.